Listed below are T cell receptor beta chains from one sample, sequenced in a study of CD8+ T cells in alopecia areata. Method: immunoSEQ multiplex PCR; TCRdb's copy keeps in-frame clones and lacks some. This table holds some 120,000 clones, roughly 50% found once. The sample in question was CD8+ T cells sorted from blood, obtained at week 24, from a patient treated with tofacitinib. Every receptor here comes from a human donor with alopecia areata. Each CDR3 is given with its conserved first and last residue. Fields, in order: J gene, D gene, clone size, V gene, CDR3 protein, CDR3 DNA. D genes are given only for firm matches. Size values are once, few and many counts, or a class for expanded clones, and some rows have none.

J gene: TRBJ2-7
D gene: NA
clone size: NA
V gene: TRBV2
CDR3 protein: CAGALGDEQYF
CDR3 DNA: TGTGCCGGAGCCCTTGGCGACGAGCAGTACTTC

J gene: TRBJ2-3
D gene: NA
clone size: NA
V gene: TRBV10-3
CDR3 protein: CAISGSGDSTDTQYF
CDR3 DNA: TGTGCCATCAGTGGGTCAGGGGACAGCACAGATACGCAGTATTTT

J gene: TRBJ2-7
D gene: TRBD2
clone size: NA
V gene: TRBV5-6
CDR3 protein: CASSLGLADYEQYF
CDR3 DNA: TGTGCCAGCAGCTTGGGCCTAGCGGATTACGAGCAGTACTTC

J gene: TRBJ2-5
D gene: NA
clone size: NA
V gene: TRBV7-6
CDR3 protein: CASSFVAGRYQETQYF
CDR3 DNA: TGTGCCAGCAGCTTCGTTGCAGGGAGATACCAAGAGACCCAGTACTTC

J gene: TRBJ2-2
D gene: NA
clone size: NA
V gene: TRBV7-8
CDR3 protein: CASSLTLGGGTGELFF
CDR3 DNA: TGTGCCAGCAGCTTAACTCTGGGGGGCGGCACCGGGGAGCTGTTTTTT

J gene: TRBJ2-7
D gene: NA
clone size: once
V gene: TRBV27
CDR3 protein: CASSPNGYEQYF
CDR3 DNA: TGTGCCAGCAGTCCCAATGGTTACGAGCAGTACTTC

J gene: TRBJ2-7
D gene: NA
clone size: NA
V gene: TRBV4-1
CDR3 protein: CASSQVPPGGTDYEQYF
CDR3 DNA: TGCGCCAGCAGCCAAGTTCCTCCGGGCGGGACAGATTACGAGCAGTACTTC

J gene: TRBJ1-1
D gene: NA
clone size: NA
V gene: TRBV7-9
CDR3 protein: CASSSGRDKVAFF
CDR3 DNA: TGTGCCAGCAGCTCGGGGAGAGACAAGGTGGCTTTCTTT

J gene: TRBJ2-5
D gene: NA
clone size: NA
V gene: TRBV10-3
CDR3 protein: CAISESVGEDRETQYF
CDR3 DNA: TGTGCCATCAGTGAGTCGGTAGGGGAAGATAGGGAGACCCAGTACTTC

J gene: TRBJ2-1
D gene: TRBD2
clone size: few
V gene: TRBV29-1
CDR3 protein: CSVEPTSGGAYNEQFF
CDR3 DNA: TGCAGCGTTGAACCGACTAGCGGGGGGGCGTACAATGAGCAGTTCTTC

J gene: TRBJ2-1
D gene: TRBD2
clone size: NA
V gene: TRBV29-1
CDR3 protein: CSVEGTSGRSEQFF
CDR3 DNA: TGCAGCGTTGAGGGGACTAGCGGGAGGTCTGAGCAGTTCTTC

J gene: TRBJ2-1
D gene: NA
clone size: NA
V gene: TRBV9
CDR3 protein: CASSVGANEQFF
CDR3 DNA: TGTGCCAGCAGCGTAGGGGCCAATGAGCAGTTCTTC

J gene: TRBJ1-1
D gene: NA
clone size: NA
V gene: TRBV27
CDR3 protein: CASNTGTMHTEAFF
CDR3 DNA: TGTGCCAGCAACACCGGGACTATGCACACTGAAGCTTTCTTT

J gene: TRBJ1-1
D gene: TRBD1
clone size: NA
V gene: TRBV5-5
CDR3 protein: CASSLVRQGDTEAFF
CDR3 DNA: TGTGCCAGCAGCTTGGTAAGACAGGGGGACACTGAAGCTTTCTTT

J gene: TRBJ2-7
D gene: NA
clone size: few
V gene: TRBV4-1
CDR3 protein: CASSQTLAYEQYF
CDR3 DNA: TGCGCCAGCAGCCAAACACTAGCTTACGAGCAGTACTTC

J gene: TRBJ2-5
D gene: NA
clone size: NA
V gene: TRBV7-8
CDR3 protein: CASSFQETQYF
CDR3 DNA: TGTGCCAGCAGCTTCCAAGAGACCCAGTACTTC

J gene: TRBJ2-1
D gene: NA
clone size: few
V gene: TRBV7-9
CDR3 protein: CASSLAGSSYNEQFF
CDR3 DNA: TGTGCCAGCAGCTTAGCGGGGAGCTCCTACAATGAGCAGTTCTTC

J gene: TRBJ2-3
D gene: TRBD2
clone size: NA
V gene: TRBV4-3
CDR3 protein: CASSRIWSDGRDQTSTDTQYF
CDR3 DNA: TGCGCCAGCAGCCGGATATGGTCGGACGGGAGGGATCAAACTAGCACAGATACGCAGTATTTT

J gene: TRBJ2-3
D gene: NA
clone size: NA
V gene: TRBV5-4
CDR3 protein: CASSLTQTSTDTQYF
CDR3 DNA: TGTGCCAGCAGCTTGACGCAGACGAGCACAGATACGCAGTATTTT

J gene: TRBJ2-5
D gene: TRBD2
clone size: NA
V gene: TRBV4-3
CDR3 protein: CASSQRAGGQETQYF
CDR3 DNA: TGCGCCAGCAGCCAAAGGGCGGGGGGGCAAGAGACCCAGTACTTC

J gene: TRBJ2-2
D gene: TRBD1
clone size: NA
V gene: TRBV29-1
CDR3 protein: CSVETGGIYTGELFF
CDR3 DNA: TGCAGCGTTGAAACAGGGGGCATTTACACCGGGGAGCTGTTTTTT

J gene: TRBJ2-5
D gene: NA
clone size: NA
V gene: TRBV6-5
CDR3 protein: CASSYSGKGETQYF
CDR3 DNA: TGTGCCAGCAGTTACTCAGGGAAAGGAGAGACCCAGTACTTC

J gene: TRBJ1-2
D gene: NA
clone size: NA
V gene: TRBV2
CDR3 protein: CAMGTVGYTF
CDR3 DNA: TGTGCCATGGGTACTGTTGGCTACACCTTC

J gene: TRBJ2-6
D gene: NA
clone size: few
V gene: TRBV29-1
CDR3 protein: CSFQDNSGANVLTF
CDR3 DNA: TGCAGCTTTCAGGACAACTCTGGGGCCAACGTCCTGACTTTC

J gene: TRBJ2-5
D gene: TRBD1
clone size: NA
V gene: TRBV7-8
CDR3 protein: CASSLGQEETQYF
CDR3 DNA: TGTGCCAGCAGCTTGGGACAGGAAGAGACCCAGTACTTC

J gene: TRBJ1-1
D gene: NA
clone size: NA
V gene: TRBV13
CDR3 protein: CASSPQAGHTEAFF
CDR3 DNA: TGTGCCAGCAGCCCCCAGGCCGGGCACACTGAAGCTTTCTTT

J gene: TRBJ2-7
D gene: NA
clone size: NA
V gene: TRBV30
CDR3 protein: CAWRARGSYEQYF
CDR3 DNA: TGTGCCTGGAGGGCTCGGGGGTCCTACGAGCAGTACTTC

J gene: TRBJ1-2
D gene: TRBD1
clone size: NA
V gene: TRBV6-5
CDR3 protein: CASTSGGIVGEGYTF
CDR3 DNA: TGTGCCAGCACCTCAGGGGGTATCGTTGGTGAGGGCTACACCTTC

J gene: TRBJ2-3
D gene: NA
clone size: NA
V gene: TRBV6-5
CDR3 protein: CASSYSNRGTDTQYF
CDR3 DNA: TGTGCCAGCAGTTACTCGAATAGGGGGACAGATACGCAGTATTTT

J gene: TRBJ1-1
D gene: NA
clone size: once
V gene: TRBV14
CDR3 protein: CASSQVGHLFEGYTEAFF
CDR3 DNA: TGTGCCAGCAGCCAGGTGGGACACCTATTCGAGGGGTACACTGAAGCTTTCTTT

J gene: TRBJ1-2
D gene: NA
clone size: NA
V gene: TRBV7-9
CDR3 protein: CASSIAGTAYGYTF
CDR3 DNA: TGTGCCAGCAGCATAGCCGGAACAGCCTATGGCTACACCTTC

J gene: TRBJ2-7
D gene: TRBD1
clone size: NA
V gene: TRBV30
CDR3 protein: CAWSLGTGVHEQYF
CDR3 DNA: TGTGCCTGGAGCTTGGGGACAGGGGTCCACGAGCAGTACTTC

J gene: TRBJ1-2
D gene: NA
clone size: NA
V gene: TRBV7-8
CDR3 protein: CASSLVILDYGYTF
CDR3 DNA: TGTGCCAGCAGCTTAGTAATCCTTGACTATGGCTACACCTTC

J gene: TRBJ2-1
D gene: NA
clone size: NA
V gene: TRBV2
CDR3 protein: CASSEAGNEQFF
CDR3 DNA: TGTGCCAGCAGTGAAGCCGGAAATGAGCAGTTCTTC

J gene: TRBJ2-1
D gene: NA
clone size: NA
V gene: TRBV27
CDR3 protein: CASSSSEYNEQFF
CDR3 DNA: TGTGCCAGCAGTTCTTCAGAGTACAATGAGCAGTTCTTC

J gene: TRBJ2-7
D gene: NA
clone size: few
V gene: TRBV29-1
CDR3 protein: CSVESWDEQYF
CDR3 DNA: TGCAGCGTTGAAAGTTGGGACGAGCAGTACTTC

J gene: TRBJ2-7
D gene: NA
clone size: NA
V gene: TRBV5-4
CDR3 protein: CASSRDNSYEQYF
CDR3 DNA: TGTGCCAGCAGCCGGGACAACTCCTACGAGCAGTACTTC

J gene: TRBJ2-1
D gene: NA
clone size: NA
V gene: TRBV5-1
CDR3 protein: CASSFDASSYNEQFF
CDR3 DNA: TGCGCCAGCAGCTTCGACGCGAGCTCCTACAATGAGCAGTTCTTC

J gene: TRBJ1-4
D gene: NA
clone size: NA
V gene: TRBV6-5
CDR3 protein: CASSSGWGEKLFF
CDR3 DNA: TGTGCCAGCAGTTCCGGCTGGGGTGAAAAACTGTTTTTT

J gene: TRBJ2-5
D gene: TRBD1
clone size: NA
V gene: TRBV27
CDR3 protein: CASSIRQGWQETQYF
CDR3 DNA: TGTGCCAGCAGTATTCGACAGGGGTGGCAAGAGACCCAGTACTTC

J gene: TRBJ2-7
D gene: TRBD1
clone size: NA
V gene: TRBV13
CDR3 protein: CASSLGGQTYEQYF
CDR3 DNA: TGTGCCAGCAGCTTAGGGGGACAGACCTACGAGCAGTACTTC